The 19 T cell receptor beta chains in this list originate from one sample, sequenced in a study of T-cell memory formation after mild COVID-19. Each CDR3 protein gets one entry after TCRdb re-called the 5' RACE reads with MiXCR. Of 300,000 to 350,000 distinct CDR3 sequences listed, about an eighth are singletons. Sequenced input: PBMCs or a T cell subset sorted from them (not recorded which). The origin of the receptors is a young man who had mild COVID-19 (a few samples of this study predate the infection). Cell type and time point are not known.

J is TRBJ2-4 and V is TRBV12-3 or TRBV12-4, with TRBD2 as a possible D gene (6 bases). The V gene lost 6 bases and the J gene lost 11 bases, with 11 bases spanning the gap. The CDR3 extends over 11 amino acids. The CDR3 reads CASSGGILQYF. CDR3 DNA: TGTGCCAGCAGCGGGGGTATCCTTCAGTACTTC.

This clonotype appeared a few times. The J gene is TRBJ1-2, the V gene TRBV6-2 or TRBV6-3; D gene unclear. V gave up 6 bases and J gave up 8 bases, with 19 bases separating them. The CDR3 has 14 residues. The germline V gene encodes CDR1 MNHEY and CDR2 SVGEGT. For the CDR3, the DNA is TGTGCCAGCAGCTCCGCGAAGACCCTTTGGGGCTACACCTTC. Translated, it gives CASSSAKTLWGYTF.

The chain is built from TRBV15 and TRBJ2-1, with TRBD2 as a possible D gene (5 bases). Germline assignment: CDR1 LNHNV and CDR2 YYDKDF (reference sequence). The CDR3 length is 11 residues. The germline V and J ends were trimmed by 4 bases and 9 bases, with 7 bases remaining between them. CDR3 sequence: CATSMAGEQFF. CDR3 nucleotides: TGTGCCACCAGCATGGCGGGTGAGCAGTTCTTC.

The chain is built from TRBV4-2 and TRBJ1-1, with TRBD1 as a possible D gene (5 bases). The CDR3 consists of 17 residues. Germline V lookup: CDR1 LGHNA, CDR2 YNFKEQ. The germline V and J ends were trimmed by 0 bases and 0 bases, with 14 bases remaining between them. CDR3 sequence (DNA): TGTGCCAGCAGCCAAGACCGGCCAGGGATGATGAACACTGAAGCTTTCTTT. This codes for CASSQDRPGMMNTEAFF.

This clonotype was seen a few times. The chain employs TRBV6-5 and TRBJ2-5, with D perhaps given as TRBD1 or TRBD2 (5 bases each). CDR1 is MNHEY, CDR2 SVGAGI, per germline. This CDR3 contains 13 residues. V lost 6 bases to trimming and J lost 5 bases, with 13 bases between them. The CDR3 bases are TGTGCCAGCAGGAAGGGGACGTTTGAGACCCAGTACTTC. It codes for CASRKGTFETQYF.

This clonotype was found a few times. The rearrangement uses TRBV28 and TRBJ1-2, with D possibly matching TRBD1 (6 bases). CDR3 length equals 16 residues. Germline values: CDR1 MDHEN, CDR2 SYDVKM. Trimming stripped 6 bases from V and 0 bases from J, with 17 bases between. CDR3 in amino acids: CASSPSQGIPNYGYTF. The CDR3 region has the DNA TGTGCCAGCAGCCCATCCCAGGGGATCCCTAACTATGGCTACACCTTC.

This clonotype appeared many times. The chain joins TRBV28 to TRBJ1-6; TRBD1 might be the D (5 bases). CDR1 and CDR2 from the germline V gene are MDHEN and SYDVKM. V was cut by 10 bases and J by 6 bases, with 10 bases left in between. This CDR3 region has 12 residues. CDR3 nucleotides: TGTGCCACCGACAGCAGTAATTCACCCCTCCACTTT. This translates into CATDSSNSPLHF. Full variable domain (missing parts from reference TRBV28 and TRBJ1-6): DVKVTQSSRYLVKRTGEKVFLECVQDMDHENMFWYRQDPGLGLRLIYFSYDVKMKEKGDIPEGYSVSREKKERFSLILESASTNQTSMYLCATDSSNSPLHFGNGTRLTVT.

V and J are TRBV7-3 and TRBJ2-3, with D perhaps TRBD2 (7 bases). This CDR3 is 16 amino acids long. Per the germline V gene, CDR1 is SGHTA and CDR2 is FQGTGA. The germline V and J ends were trimmed by 5 bases and 4 bases, with 19 bases remaining between them. For the CDR3, the DNA is TGTGCCAGCAGCCCAATGGGGGGGGCCTTGGCAGATACGCAGTATTTT. Translated: CASSPMGGALADTQYF.

This CDR3 reads CASSLEGALVQFF. In nucleotides, the CDR3 is TGTGCCAGCAGCTTAGAGGGGGCCCTAGTTCAGTTCTTC. The J gene is TRBJ2-1, the V gene TRBV11-2, with a weak D call TRBD1 (6 bases). The CDR3 sequence is 13 residues long. Germline V gene data show CDR1 as SGHAT and CDR2 as FQNNGV. V gave up 0 bases and J gave up 13 bases, with 13 bases separating them. The full variable domain, with the rest looked up from reference TRBV11-2 and TRBJ2-1, is EAGVAQSPRYKIIEKRQSVAFWCNPISGHATLYWYQQILGQGPKLLIQFQNNGVVDDSQLPKDRFSAERLKGVDSTLKIQPAKLEDSAVYLCASSLEGALVQFFGPGTRLTVL.

The J gene is TRBJ1-3, the V gene TRBV29-1; D may be TRBD1 (5 bases). The V gene lost 6 bases and the J gene lost 4 bases, with 13 bases spanning the gap. Germline V gene lookup returns CDR1 SQVTM and CDR2 ANQGSEA. This CDR3 is built from 13 residues. The CDR3: CSVWGRRGNTIYF. CDR3 bases: TGCAGCGTGTGGGGCCGGAGAGGAAACACCATATATTTT.

This clonotype has a handful of counts. The chain is built from TRBV9 and TRBJ2-3, with no clear D. In germline, CDR1 is SGDLS, CDR2 YYNGEE. V lost 1 base to trimming and J lost 5 bases, with 8 bases between them. The length of the CDR3 is 13 residues. CDR3 loop: CASSVYPQDTQYF. The CDR3 nucleotides are TGTGCCAGCAGCGTATACCCACAAGATACGCAGTATTTT. Together with reference TRBV9 and TRBJ2-3, the CDR3 gives the full variable domain: DSGVTQTPKHLITATGQRVTLRCSPRSGDLSVYWYQQSLDQGLQFLIQYYNGEERAKGNILERFSAQQFPDLHSELNLSSLELGDSALYFCASSVYPQDTQYFGPGTRLTVL.

This clonotype was counted ten times or more. V is TRBV29-1 and J is TRBJ2-2; 9 bases match TRBD1. Germline V gene sequence: CDR1 SQVTM, CDR2 ANQGSEA. V lost 8 bases to trimming and J lost 6 bases; unmatched junction nucleotides: 7. CDR3 length: 13 residues. The CDR3 bases are TGCAGCCTCCGGGACAGGGAGTCCGGGGAGCTGTTTTTT. As protein: CSLRDRESGELFF.

This clonotype was recorded at least ten times. V and J are TRBV7-9 and TRBJ2-5; no firm D call. Trimming cost V 5 bases and J 4 bases, with 8 bases left between them. The germline gives CDR1 SEHNR, CDR2 FQNEAQ (reference sequence). This CDR3 region has 12 residues. The CDR3 loop is CASSQRAETQYF. The CDR3 DNA is TGTGCCAGCAGCCAAAGGGCAGAGACCCAGTACTTC.

V and J are TRBV18 and TRBJ1-5, with no clear D. Trimming left V 6 bases short and J 4 bases short, with 16 bases between. The CDR3 spans 15 residues. The germline V gene has CDR1 KGHSH and CDR2 LQKENI. The CDR3 spells CASSPPGRTNQPQHF. The CDR3 coding sequence is TGTGCCAGCTCGCCTCCTGGACGGACGAATCAGCCCCAGCATTTT.

At least ten counts were recorded for this clonotype. The V and J genes are TRBV3-1 and TRBJ2-2; D perhaps matches TRBD2 (5 bases). There are 16 residues in the CDR3. V was clipped by 4 bases and J by 0 bases, with 12 bases between them. Per germline, CDR1 LGHDT and CDR2 YNNKEL (reference sequence). The CDR3 DNA is TGTGCCAGCAGCCCGCGTCGGAGGACGAACACCGGGGAGCTGTTTTTT. It is translated as CASSPRRRTNTGELFF.

The chain recombines TRBV20-1 with TRBJ1-2; unclear D gene. CDR1 DFQATT and CDR2 SNEGSKA come from the germline V gene (reference sequence). The CDR3 loop spans 14 amino acids. V was pared by 0 bases and J by 0 bases, with 8 bases between. The CDR3 here is CSARDSRSNYGYTF. CDR3 DNA: TGCAGTGCTAGAGACTCCCGGTCTAACTATGGCTACACCTTC.

Many counts were recorded for this clonotype. The chain is built from TRBV28 and TRBJ1-1; the D gene is possibly TRBD1 (6 bases). CDR3 length equals 12 residues. Germline CDR1 reads MDHEN; CDR2 reads SYDVKM. V was clipped by 7 bases and J by 8 bases, with 14 bases between them. This chain's CDR3 is CASISPGGEAFF. CDR3 DNA sequence: TGTGCCAGCATCTCACCGGGGGGCGAAGCTTTCTTT.

This clonotype was found many times. This sequence joins TRBV7-9 and TRBJ2-3; D remains ambiguous. Germline CDR1 reads SEHNR; CDR2 reads FQNEAQ (reference sequence). The CDR3 contains 13 residues. V was pared by 2 bases and J by 2 bases, with 5 bases between. DNA for the CDR3: TGTGCCAGCAGCTTACCCAACACAGATACGCAGTATTTT. Translated: CASSLPNTDTQYF.

The rearrangement uses TRBV20-1 and TRBJ1-5, with TRBD1 identical over 9 bases. CDR3 size: 15 residues. Germline loops: CDR1 DFQATT, CDR2 SNEGSKA (reference sequence). V shed 6 bases, J shed 0 bases, and the junction held 6 bases outside the gene matches. The CDR3 DNA sequence: TGCAGTGCCCCAGACAGGGGGAATAGCAATCAGCCCCAGCATTTT. Protein sequence: CSAPDRGNSNQPQHF.